What follows is one T cell receptor (beta chain) and its context. This sample is drawn from a study of blood T cell repertoires in COVID-19. About the research overall: Samples came from the United States, Italy and Spain, spanning acute and convalescent COVID-19.

The CDR3 sequence is 16 residues long. Looked up from germline, CDR1 is MGHRA and CDR2 is YSYEKL. The V end was cut by 3 bases, the J end by 4 bases, with 16 bases between. Some clones are missing from TCRdb's copy, which holds only in-frame ones; the method was immunoSEQ multiplex PCR. The sample lists 250,000 or so clones, roughly 89% seen once, with roughly 5% in the top ten. This TCR came from a woman aged 40 to 50 who had recovered from COVID-19. V and J are TRBV4-1 and TRBJ2-1; possibly TRBD1 for D (6 bases). The sequencing sample was made of peripheral blood. As DNA, the CDR3 is TGCGCCAGCAGCCATACCGCCGGGACAAGATACAATGAGCAGTTCTTC. Its protein is CASSHTAGTRYNEQFF.